This entry lists 21 T cell receptor beta chains sequenced from one sample in a study of T cells after yellow fever vaccination. TCRdb re-analysed the 5' RACE reads in MiXCR, keeping a single row per CDR3 protein. The sample has roughly 300,000 distinct CDR3 sequences; approximately 8% are singletons. The sample in question was PBMCs, obtained more than 35 days after the first yellow fever vaccination. These TCRs come from a man aged 18 to 35 who received the YFV17D yellow fever vaccine.

V usage is TRBV29-1 and J usage is TRBJ2-5; D call uncertain. Trimming shortened V by 7 bases and J by 4 bases, and 13 bases separated the two germline ends. Germline CDR1 SQVTM, CDR2 ANQGSEA. This CDR3 spans 12 amino acids. The CDR3 bases are TGCAGCGGCCAACACAGTATAGAGACCCAGTACTTC. Amino acid sequence: CSGQHSIETQYF.

The rearrangement links TRBV7-9 to TRBJ1-1; possibly TRBD1 for D (5 bases). V was pared by 5 bases and J by 3 bases, with 13 bases between. Per germline, CDR1 SEHNR and CDR2 FQNEAQ (reference sequence). This CDR3 is 14 amino acids long. DNA for the CDR3: TGTGCCAGCAGCAGGGGTAGGAGGGACACTGAAGCTTTCTTT. It translates to CASSRGRRDTEAFF.

J is TRBJ2-1 and V is TRBV18, with 11 bases that match TRBD2. The CDR3 totals 21 residues. Germline values: CDR1 KGHSH, CDR2 LQKENI. With V trimmed by 3 bases and J by 7 bases, 23 bases remained unmatched. The CDR3: CASSPLAGGRNAASFGNEQFF. In DNA, the CDR3 is TGTGCCAGCTCACCCCTAGCGGGGGGACGAAACGCTGCGAGTTTCGGAAATGAGCAGTTCTTC. Supplemented by reference TRBV18 and TRBJ2-1, the full variable domain reads NAGVMQNPRHLVRRRGQEARLRCSPMKGHSHVYWYRQLPEEGLKFMVYLQKENIIDESGMPKERFSAEFPKEGPSILRIQQVVRGDSAAYFCASSPLAGGRNAASFGNEQFFGPGTRLTVL.

This clonotype has a count of ten or more. The chain employs TRBV7-2 and TRBJ2-7; D is perhaps TRBD2 (6 bases). The CDR3 is 14 residues long. V was shortened by 6 bases and J by 0 bases, with 12 bases between the two germline ends. From germline, CDR1 is SGHTA and CDR2 FQGNSA. CDR3 amino acids: CASSLEGSSYEQYF. DNA of the CDR3: TGTGCCAGCAGTTTGGAGGGGAGCTCCTACGAGCAGTACTTC.

J is TRBJ2-1 and V is TRBV14; D is uncertain. This CDR3 is 13 amino acids long. Trimming removed 2 bases at V and 12 bases at J, with 14 bases between. The germline V gene encodes CDR1 SGHDN and CDR2 FVKESK. Here the CDR3 reads CASSQIVGSGQFF. The CDR3 DNA is TGTGCCAGCAGCCAAATTGTCGGGTCGGGGCAGTTCTTC.

This clonotype was observed a handful of times. The chain has TRBV7-9 and TRBJ1-4; D not resolved. Trimming shortened V by 2 bases and J by 2 bases, and 15 bases separated the two germline ends. The germline V gene has CDR1 SEHNR and CDR2 FQNEAQ (reference sequence). The CDR3 is 17 amino acids. This CDR3 is CASSLSGSWTTNEKLFF. CDR3 sequence (DNA): TGTGCCAGCAGCTTATCCGGATCTTGGACGACTAATGAAAAACTGTTTTTT.

The chain is built from TRBV11-2 and TRBJ2-1, with D possibly matching TRBD2 (6 bases). V dropped 3 bases and J dropped 0 bases, with 12 bases sitting between them. CDR3 length: 16 residues. The germline gives CDR1 SGHAT, CDR2 FQNNGV. CDR3: CASSFRRGSSYNEQFF. DNA of the CDR3: TGTGCCAGCAGCTTCCGTCGGGGGAGCTCCTACAATGAGCAGTTCTTC.

The J gene is TRBJ2-7, the V gene TRBV4-3; TRBD1 agrees at 9 bases. The ends lost 4 bases at V and 5 bases at J; junction bases unmatched: 9. The CDR3 spans 15 residues. Germline values: CDR1 LGHNA, CDR2 YSLEER. CDR3 residues: CASSRLGQGMHEQYF. As DNA, the CDR3 is TGCGCCAGCAGCCGGTTGGGACAGGGAATGCACGAGCAGTACTTC.

This clonotype has more than one count but fewer than ten. The rearrangement links TRBV4-3 to TRBJ2-5, with D perhaps TRBD2 (6 bases). V was pared by 0 bases and J by 7 bases, with 15 bases between. The CDR3 is made up of 15 amino acids. CDR1 and CDR2 (germline): LGHNA, YSLEER. The CDR3 is CASSQDFPTGGTQYF. The CDR3 nucleotides read TGCGCCAGCAGCCAAGATTTCCCAACCGGGGGGACCCAGTACTTC.

This clonotype has a handful of counts. The gene calls are TRBV2 and TRBJ2-5; the D call may be TRBD1 or TRBD2 (5 bases each). The CDR3 totals 13 residues. The V end was cut by 7 bases, the J end by 4 bases, with 13 bases between. Looked up from germline, CDR1 is SNHLY and CDR2 is FYNNEI. The CDR3 DNA is TGTGCCAGCACCGGGACCAAGGGAGAGACCCAGTACTTC. Its protein product is CASTGTKGETQYF. The variable domain in full, with the rest retrieved from reference TRBV2 and TRBJ2-5, is EPEVTQTPSHQVTQMGQEVILRCVPISNHLYFYWYRQILGQKVEFLVSFYNNEISEKSEIFDDQFSVERPDGSNFTLKIRSTKLEDSAMYFCASTGTKGETQYFGPGTRLLVL.

The chain uses TRBV11-2 and TRBJ2-2; 9 positions match TRBD2. The CDR3 consists of 16 residues. Trimming at V came to 5 bases and at J to 7 bases, leaving 11 bases not matched to a gene. Germline V gene data show CDR1 as SGHAT and CDR2 as FQNNGV. As DNA, the CDR3 is TGTGCCAGCAGCCCCCGGAAGGCGGGGGGGGGCGGGGAGCTGTTTTTT. It codes for CASSPRKAGGGGELFF.

The chain recombines TRBV12-3 or TRBV12-4 with TRBJ1-2; tentative D call: TRBD1 (6 bases). CDR3 length: 14 residues. V was cut by 1 base and J by 7 bases, with 13 bases left in between. CDR3 nucleotides: TGTGCCAGCAGTTTAGTCTCGGACAGTGGTGGCTACACCTTC. Its protein is CASSLVSDSGGYTF.

J is TRBJ2-7 and V is TRBV7-2; D is ambiguous. CDR1 and CDR2 from the germline V gene are SGHTA and FQGNSA. V was shortened by 0 bases and J by 6 bases, with 12 bases between the two germline ends. The CDR3 length is 14 residues. The CDR3 sequence is CASSLAGPPSEQYF. The CDR3, as DNA: TGTGCCAGCAGCTTAGCCGGGCCTCCCTCCGAGCAGTACTTC.

This clonotype was seen a handful of times. The chain couples TRBV5-1 to TRBJ1-1; D perhaps matches TRBD1 (6 bases). The germline V and J ends were trimmed by 5 bases and 4 bases, with 18 bases remaining between them. Germline V gives CDR1 SGHRS, CDR2 YFSETQ. The CDR3 covers 15 residues. In DNA form, the CDR3 reads TGCGCCAGCAGGAAAACTTTACAGGGAGGCACTGAAGCTTTCTTT. As protein: CASRKTLQGGTEAFF.

In its sample, this clonotype was seen many times. DNA for the CDR3: TGCGCCAGCAGCTTGGCCCTACAGGGGGCCAACGAGCAGTACTTC. This translates into CASSLALQGANEQYF. The V call is TRBV5-1, the J call TRBJ2-7, with 9 bases identical to TRBD1. V was pared by 0 bases and J by 5 bases, with 6 bases of the junction left unmatched. This CDR3 comprises 15 residues. Germline CDR1 and CDR2: SGHRS and YFSETQ.

The chain carries TRBV4-1 and TRBJ2-1; 11 bases align to TRBD1. The CDR3 extends over 16 amino acids. The germline V gene encodes CDR1 MGHRA and CDR2 YSYEKL. The J segment lost 7 bases and the V segment lost 2 bases, leaving 7 bases of the junction unmatched. The chain's CDR3 is CASSQRGQGARNEQFF. The CDR3 nucleotides read TGCGCCAGCAGCCAACGAGGACAGGGGGCGCGAAATGAGCAGTTCTTC.

This chain joins TRBV18 and TRBJ2-1; D gene ambiguous. Germline CDR1 reads KGHSH; CDR2 reads LQKENI. The CDR3 has 15 residues. The ends were cut back, 5 bases at V and 0 bases at J, with 11 bases in the middle. Here the CDR3 DNA reads TGTGCCAGCTCATACAGCTCACGCTCCTACAATGAGCAGTTCTTC. This gives the protein CASSYSSRSYNEQFF.

This clonotype appeared a few times. V gene TRBV4-1 combines with J gene TRBJ1-5; D not resolved. Deletions cut 0 bases from V and 9 bases from J, with 12 bases between. The germline gives CDR1 MGHRA, CDR2 YSYEKL. This CDR3 has 14 residues. CDR3 sequence (DNA): TGCGCCAGCAGCCAAGACGGGGTTGGTCGGCCCCAGCATTTT. It specifies CASSQDGVGRPQHF.

There are a few counts of this clonotype. This sequence joins TRBV15 and TRBJ2-5; D gene ambiguous. Germline V gives CDR1 LNHNV, CDR2 YYDKDF (reference sequence). The CDR3 totals 14 residues. Between the trimmed V and J ends, which lost 1 base and 0 bases, there was a span of 6 bases. CDR3 sequence reads: CATSRVGYQETQYF. The CDR3 bases are TGTGCCACCAGCAGAGTCGGGTACCAAGAGACCCAGTACTTC. Drawing the rest from reference TRBV15 and TRBJ2-5, the complete variable domain is DAMVIQNPRYQVTQFGKPVTLSCSQTLNHNVMYWYQQKSSQAPKLLFHYYDKDFNNEADTPDNFQSRRPNTSFCFLDIRSPGLGDTAMYLCATSRVGYQETQYFGPGTRLLVL.

This clonotype was detected a few times. The chain employs TRBV5-1 and TRBJ1-2; perhaps TRBD1 as D (5 bases). The germline CDR1 and CDR2 sequences are SGHRS and YFSETQ. This CDR3 contains 15 residues. V was cut by 4 bases and J by 6 bases, with 19 bases left in between. This CDR3 reads CASSPDWGVSDGYTF. The CDR3 coding sequence is TGCGCCAGCAGCCCGGACTGGGGGGTAAGCGATGGCTACACCTTC.

The chain uses TRBV20-1 and TRBJ2-5, with D unclear. The CDR3 runs 11 residues. Germline V CDR1 and CDR2: DFQATT, SNEGSKA (reference sequence). The CDR3 region has the DNA TGCAGCACAGCACACCGGGAGACCCAGTACTTC. The encoded protein is CSTAHRETQYF.